These T cell receptor beta chains were read from a single sample in a study of technical replicates of blood from a handful of donors. Profiled with immunoSEQ multiplex PCR; TCRdb holds only in-frame clones, not every one. The sample shows fewer than 100,000 clones, under 97% of them seen only once. Sequenced input: T cells isolated from PBMCs. These TCRs come from a human donor in good health. CDR3s include the opening cysteine and the closing phenylalanine or tryptophan. Each record gives: J gene, D gene, V gene, clone size, CDR3 DNA, CDR3 protein. A D gene is named only where the DNA matches it firmly. Size tells how often a clone was seen (once, few, many) or the class of an expanded clone, and some rows leave it out.

J gene: TRBJ1-1; D gene: TRBD1; V gene: TRBV19; clone size: NA; CDR3 DNA: TGTGCCAGTAGTATAGATGACAGGGGGTTTGAAGCTTTCTTT; CDR3 protein: CASSIDDRGFEAFF
J gene: TRBJ2-1; D gene: TRBD2; V gene: TRBV29-1; clone size: NA; CDR3 DNA: TGCAGCGTTGAAGAACGGGGGGATGAGCAGTTCTTC; CDR3 protein: CSVEERGDEQFF
J gene: TRBJ2-3; D gene: NA; V gene: TRBV6-5; clone size: NA; CDR3 DNA: TGTGCCAGCAGTGTACGACAGGGCACAGATACGCAGTATTTT; CDR3 protein: CASSVRQGTDTQYF
J gene: TRBJ2-5; D gene: NA; V gene: TRBV10-2; clone size: NA; CDR3 DNA: TGCGCCAGCAGTGATGCCAGGCAAGAGACCCAGTACTTC; CDR3 protein: CASSDARQETQYF
J gene: TRBJ1-2; D gene: NA; V gene: TRBV14; clone size: NA; CDR3 DNA: TGTGCCAGCAGCCAAGGGAGGGACCGCGGCTACACCTTC; CDR3 protein: CASSQGRDRGYTF
J gene: TRBJ2-7; D gene: TRBD1; V gene: TRBV4-1; clone size: NA; CDR3 DNA: TGCGCCAGCAGCACCTTCCCAGGGGGAAGAATCTACGAGCAGTACTTC; CDR3 protein: CASSTFPGGRIYEQYF
J gene: TRBJ2-7; D gene: TRBD2; V gene: TRBV15; clone size: NA; CDR3 DNA: TGTGCCACCAGCAGAGCATTAGGACTAGCAAGCTACGAGCAGTACTTC; CDR3 protein: CATSRALGLASYEQYF
J gene: TRBJ1-2; D gene: TRBD1; V gene: TRBV9; clone size: NA; CDR3 DNA: TGTGCCAGCAGCCCCCGGACAGGTAGCGGCTATGGCTACACCTTC; CDR3 protein: CASSPRTGSGYGYTF
J gene: TRBJ1-2; D gene: TRBD1; V gene: TRBV7-2; clone size: NA; CDR3 DNA: TGTGCCAGCAGCTTAGTCTCGGGGACAGGGAGTGGTGGCTACACCTTC; CDR3 protein: CASSLVSGTGSGGYTF
J gene: TRBJ1-2; D gene: TRBD1; V gene: TRBV18; clone size: NA; CDR3 DNA: TGTGCCAGCTCACCCGACAGGGGTCCCTATGGCTACACCTTC; CDR3 protein: CASSPDRGPYGYTF
J gene: TRBJ1-1; D gene: TRBD1; V gene: TRBV19; clone size: once; CDR3 DNA: TGTGCCAGTAGTATGGGACAGATGAGGACTGAAGCTTTCTTT; CDR3 protein: CASSMGQMRTEAFF
J gene: TRBJ1-1; D gene: NA; V gene: TRBV2; clone size: NA; CDR3 DNA: TGTGCCAGCACGGAGGACGGAGGGAACACTGAAGCTTTCTTT; CDR3 protein: CASTEDGGNTEAFF
J gene: TRBJ1-1; D gene: NA; V gene: TRBV30; clone size: NA; CDR3 DNA: TGTGCCTGGGCATTAACAGGGCGTACTGAAGCTTTCTTT; CDR3 protein: CAWALTGRTEAFF
J gene: TRBJ2-2; D gene: NA; V gene: TRBV2; clone size: NA; CDR3 DNA: TGTGCCAGCAGTGAAGGACAGGCCGGGGACACCGGGGAGCTGTTTTTT; CDR3 protein: CASSEGQAGDTGELFF
J gene: TRBJ2-1; D gene: TRBD2; V gene: TRBV18; clone size: NA; CDR3 DNA: TGTGCCAGCTCACCGAAGGGACTAGCGGGAGGTTACAATGAGCAGTTCTTC; CDR3 protein: CASSPKGLAGGYNEQFF
J gene: TRBJ2-1; D gene: NA; V gene: TRBV7-8; clone size: NA; CDR3 DNA: TGTGCCAGCAGCTCCCTTTATAAGAGGACTTTTACCTCCTACAATGAGCAGTTCTTC; CDR3 protein: CASSSLYKRTFTSYNEQFF
J gene: TRBJ1-5; D gene: NA; V gene: TRBV28; clone size: NA; CDR3 DNA: TGTGCCAGCAGTTTGAGGCAGGGATTCAATCAGCCCCAGCATTTT; CDR3 protein: CASSLRQGFNQPQHF
J gene: TRBJ2-7; D gene: TRBD2; V gene: TRBV28; clone size: NA; CDR3 DNA: TGTGCCAGCAGTCTTCCGGGGGGGGCGAGCTACGAGCAGTACTTC; CDR3 protein: CASSLPGGASYEQYF
J gene: TRBJ2-5; D gene: NA; V gene: TRBV7-7; clone size: NA; CDR3 DNA: TGTGCTAGCAGCTTAGAACAGGGATGGCAAGAGACCCAGTACTTC; CDR3 protein: CASSLEQGWQETQYF
J gene: TRBJ2-3; D gene: NA; V gene: TRBV5-4; clone size: NA; CDR3 DNA: TGTGCCAGCAGCTTTAAGGGGGGGACAGATACGCAGTATTTT; CDR3 protein: CASSFKGGTDTQYF
J gene: TRBJ1-2; D gene: NA; V gene: TRBV5-1; clone size: NA; CDR3 DNA: TGCGCCAGCAGCTTGACCGAACTACAGGACAACTATGGCTACACCTTC; CDR3 protein: CASSLTELQDNYGYTF
J gene: TRBJ2-7; D gene: TRBD1; V gene: TRBV2; clone size: NA; CDR3 DNA: TGTGCCAGCAGTCAACAGGGGGCCGGCTACGAGCAGTACTTC; CDR3 protein: CASSQQGAGYEQYF
J gene: TRBJ1-1; D gene: NA; V gene: TRBV4-1; clone size: NA; CDR3 DNA: TGCGCCAGCAGCCACATCCGACAGACTTACACTGAAGCTTTCTTT; CDR3 protein: CASSHIRQTYTEAFF
J gene: TRBJ2-1; D gene: TRBD2; V gene: TRBV28; clone size: NA; CDR3 DNA: TGTGCCAGCAGTTTAGTCGGTGCGGGAGGGCGGGAGCAGTTCTTC; CDR3 protein: CASSLVGAGGREQFF
J gene: TRBJ2-1; D gene: TRBD2; V gene: TRBV19; clone size: NA; CDR3 DNA: TGTGCCAGTAGTCCGGGGACTAGCGGGAGGGCCTACAATGAGCAGTTCTTC; CDR3 protein: CASSPGTSGRAYNEQFF
J gene: TRBJ2-1; D gene: TRBD2; V gene: TRBV19; clone size: NA; CDR3 DNA: TGTGCCAGTAGTGCACTAGCGGGGGAGCCGGGTTTGGGGCAGTTCTTC; CDR3 protein: CASSALAGEPGLGQFF
J gene: TRBJ2-5; D gene: TRBD2; V gene: TRBV4-2; clone size: NA; CDR3 DNA: TGTGCCAGCGGAAAACTAGCGGAGGGGCTAGAGACCCAGTACTTC; CDR3 protein: CASGKLAEGLETQYF
J gene: TRBJ2-7; D gene: NA; V gene: TRBV6-1; clone size: NA; CDR3 DNA: TGTGCCAGCAGTCTCCGGACAGTTCAGGACGAGCAGTACTTC; CDR3 protein: CASSLRTVQDEQYF
J gene: TRBJ1-1; D gene: NA; V gene: TRBV27; clone size: NA; CDR3 DNA: TGTGCCAGCAGTTTAGCAGGGGCCCTCCAGATCACTGAAGCTTTCTTT; CDR3 protein: CASSLAGALQITEAFF
J gene: TRBJ2-1; D gene: NA; V gene: TRBV10-1; clone size: NA; CDR3 DNA: TGCGCCAGCAGTGAAGAGGGGGTTTACAATGAGCAGTTCTTC; CDR3 protein: CASSEEGVYNEQFF
J gene: TRBJ1-4; D gene: TRBD1; V gene: TRBV13; clone size: NA; CDR3 DNA: TGTGCCAGCAGCCCTCGGAGGGGGCGAACTAATGAAAAACTGTTTTTT; CDR3 protein: CASSPRRGRTNEKLFF
J gene: TRBJ2-2; D gene: NA; V gene: TRBV9; clone size: NA; CDR3 DNA: TGTGCCAGCAGCGTAGGTCAGGGGAACACCGGGGAGCTGTTTTTT; CDR3 protein: CASSVGQGNTGELFF
J gene: TRBJ2-3; D gene: NA; V gene: TRBV19; clone size: NA; CDR3 DNA: TGTGCCAGTAGTAGAGGCCGAGCCACGGGTGATACGCAGTATTTT; CDR3 protein: CASSRGRATGDTQYF
J gene: TRBJ1-1; D gene: TRBD1; V gene: TRBV9; clone size: NA; CDR3 DNA: TGTGCCAGCAGCGTAGGAGGAGGGGGCGAAGATAAAGCTTTCTTT; CDR3 protein: CASSVGGGGEDKAFF
J gene: TRBJ2-7; D gene: TRBD1; V gene: TRBV2; clone size: once; CDR3 DNA: TGTGCCAGCAGTGAAGACCCTTCGGACAGGGGCAGGGACGAGCAGTACTTC; CDR3 protein: CASSEDPSDRGRDEQYF
J gene: TRBJ1-4; D gene: NA; V gene: TRBV7-6; clone size: NA; CDR3 DNA: TGTGCCAGCAGTCAGGAGGCGAAAGAGAATGAAAAACTGTTTTTT; CDR3 protein: CASSQEAKENEKLFF
J gene: TRBJ2-6; D gene: NA; V gene: TRBV2; clone size: once; CDR3 DNA: TGTGCCAGCCGGGGGACAGCTGGGGCCAACGTCCTGACTTTC; CDR3 protein: CASRGTAGANVLTF
J gene: TRBJ1-1; D gene: NA; V gene: TRBV15; clone size: NA; CDR3 DNA: TGTGCCACCAGCGGCCAATTGTCTCAGGAAGGAGCTTTCTTT; CDR3 protein: CATSGQLSQEGAFF
J gene: TRBJ1-2; D gene: NA; V gene: TRBV9; clone size: NA; CDR3 DNA: TGTGCCAGCAGCGTAGCTACGGGCAGGGCTAACTATGGCTACACCTTC; CDR3 protein: CASSVATGRANYGYTF
J gene: TRBJ2-1; D gene: TRBD2; V gene: TRBV10-1; clone size: NA; CDR3 DNA: TGCGCCAGCAGTGACTCGCCCAGCGGGGGGTCTCATTACAATGAGCAGTTCTTC; CDR3 protein: CASSDSPSGGSHYNEQFF
J gene: TRBJ2-2; D gene: TRBD2; V gene: TRBV6-1; clone size: NA; CDR3 DNA: TGTGCCAGCAGAGCGCTAGCGGGGGCATCGAGGGAGCTGTTTTTT; CDR3 protein: CASRALAGASRELFF
J gene: TRBJ1-2; D gene: NA; V gene: TRBV2; clone size: NA; CDR3 DNA: TGTGCCAGCAGCCCGACAGGATGGTGGCATAACTATGGCTACACCTTC; CDR3 protein: CASSPTGWWHNYGYTF
J gene: TRBJ1-5; D gene: TRBD1; V gene: TRBV28; clone size: once; CDR3 DNA: TGTGCCAGCAGTCGGGGGACAGCGCAAAATCAGCCCCAGCATTTT; CDR3 protein: CASSRGTAQNQPQHF
J gene: TRBJ2-3; D gene: TRBD2; V gene: TRBV4-1; clone size: NA; CDR3 DNA: TGCGCCAGCAGCCAGGAGCGGGGCGATACGCAGTATTTT; CDR3 protein: CASSQERGDTQYF
J gene: TRBJ2-7; D gene: NA; V gene: TRBV15; clone size: NA; CDR3 DNA: TGTGCCACCAGCAGGGACTTCCAGTACGAGCAGTACTTC; CDR3 protein: CATSRDFQYEQYF
J gene: TRBJ2-1; D gene: TRBD2; V gene: TRBV7-9; clone size: NA; CDR3 DNA: TGTGCCAGCAGCTTAGGAGGGACTACCGGTGGCAATGAGCAGTTCTTC; CDR3 protein: CASSLGGTTGGNEQFF
J gene: TRBJ2-3; D gene: NA; V gene: TRBV4-1; clone size: once; CDR3 DNA: TGCGCCAGCAGCCAAGCGGGGTCTAGCACAGATACGCAGTATTTT; CDR3 protein: CASSQAGSSTDTQYF
J gene: TRBJ2-7; D gene: NA; V gene: TRBV6-5; clone size: NA; CDR3 DNA: TGTGCCAGCACCAACCTCGGGGGTACCTACGAGCAGTACTTC; CDR3 protein: CASTNLGGTYEQYF
J gene: TRBJ2-2; D gene: TRBD2; V gene: TRBV5-1; clone size: once; CDR3 DNA: TGCGCCAGCAGCTTCAGGACTAGCCCCGGGGAGCTGTTTTTT; CDR3 protein: CASSFRTSPGELFF
J gene: TRBJ1-4; D gene: NA; V gene: TRBV28; clone size: NA; CDR3 DNA: TGTGCCAGCAGTTTTAGGGGGAGGGGTAATGAAAAACTGTTTTTT; CDR3 protein: CASSFRGRGNEKLFF
J gene: TRBJ2-3; D gene: TRBD2; V gene: TRBV28; clone size: NA; CDR3 DNA: TGTGCCAGCAGTTTTACGTCTAGCGGGAGAGGAGATACGCAGTATTTT; CDR3 protein: CASSFTSSGRGDTQYF
J gene: TRBJ2-7; D gene: TRBD1; V gene: TRBV7-2; clone size: NA; CDR3 DNA: TGTGCCAGCACCCTAGGGACAGGAGACTACGAGCAGTACTTC; CDR3 protein: CASTLGTGDYEQYF
J gene: TRBJ2-7; D gene: TRBD1; V gene: TRBV19; clone size: NA; CDR3 DNA: TGTGCCAGTAGTATGGGACAGGGCTACGAGCAGTACTTC; CDR3 protein: CASSMGQGYEQYF
J gene: TRBJ1-2; D gene: TRBD1; V gene: TRBV6-6; clone size: NA; CDR3 DNA: TGTGCCAGCGTAGGGGGCTCTTTCGGCTACACCTTC; CDR3 protein: CASVGGSFGYTF